Each of the 9 T cell receptor beta chains below was sequenced from the same sample in a study of blood T cell repertoires in COVID-19. Only in-frame clones appear in the TCRdb table, and some are missing; sequencing was by immunoSEQ multiplex PCR. This table holds a few hundred thousand clones, about 86% found once. Input material: PBMCs or T cells enriched from blood (not recorded which). The receptors were gathered from a woman in her 40s with acute COVID-19.

The gene calls are TRBV6-2 or TRBV6-3 and TRBJ2-7, with a weak D call TRBD1 (6 bases). The CDR3 spans 14 residues. Trimming removed 0 bases at V and 7 bases at J, with 13 bases between. The germline gives CDR1 MNHEY, CDR2 SVGEGT. The CDR3 DNA follows: TGTGCCAGCAGTTACTCGACAGGCCGGAGGGAGCAGTACTTC. It translates to CASSYSTGRREQYF.

The V call is TRBV7-8, the J call TRBJ2-7, with 7 nucleotides matching TRBD2. The CDR3 consists of 14 residues. Per the germline V gene, CDR1 is SGHVS and CDR2 is FQNEAQ. V was pared by 6 bases and J by 3 bases, with 8 bases of the junction left unmatched. The CDR3 nucleotides are TGTGCCAGCAGACGGGGGGACGGGGGCTACGAGCAGTACTTC. This sequence encodes CASRRGDGGYEQYF.

The V call is TRBV5-1, the J call TRBJ2-5; 10 bases are shared with TRBD2. The ends lost 4 bases at V and 2 bases at J; junction bases unmatched: 5. This CDR3 comprises 15 residues. The V gene's germline CDR1 is SGHRS and CDR2 YFSETQ. Here the CDR3 DNA reads TGCGCCAGCAGCATTGGACTAGCGGTACAAGAGACCCAGTACTTC. This codes for CASSIGLAVQETQYF.

The chain uses TRBV3-1 (or the pseudogene TRBV3-2) and TRBJ2-5; D might be TRBD2 (5 bases). The CDR3 loop spans 15 amino acids. Trimming stripped 6 bases from V and 1 base from J, with 15 bases between. Germline V gene data show CDR1 as LGHDT and CDR2 as YNNKEL (reference sequence). The CDR3 DNA sequence: TGTGCCAGCAGTACGGAACGGGGAATCCAAGAGACCCAGTACTTC. This translates into CASSTERGIQETQYF.

This clone was observed a few times. The genes are TRBV28 and TRBJ1-3; 9 bases are shared with TRBD1. CDR1 MDHEN and CDR2 SYDVKM come from the germline V gene. Unmatched junction bases numbered 8, after V lost 7 bases and J lost 1 base. This CDR3 spans 16 amino acids. The CDR3 loop is CASTDGTGPSGNTIYF. The CDR3 nucleotides are TGTGCCAGCACCGATGGGACAGGGCCTTCTGGAAACACCATATATTTT.

In this sample, this clone turned up once. This sequence joins TRBV11-2 and TRBJ1-3, with D unresolved. V was trimmed by 1 base and J by 0 bases, leaving 7 bases between them. This CDR3 has 15 amino acids. Germline values: CDR1 SGHAT, CDR2 FQNNGV. The CDR3 DNA reads as TGTGCCAGCAGCTTAGTGAGAAACTCTGGAAACACCATATATTTT. It encodes CASSLVRNSGNTIYF.

The chain couples TRBV24-1 to TRBJ2-3; tentative D call: TRBD1 (8 bases). CDR1 is KGHDR and CDR2 is SFDVKD in the germline V gene. The V end was cut by 3 bases, the J end by 0 bases, with 12 bases between. The CDR3 has 16 amino acids. The CDR3 sequence is CATSDTGGESTDTQYF. The CDR3 bases are TGTGCCACCAGTGATACAGGGGGGGAGAGCACAGATACGCAGTATTTT.

This rearrangement joins TRBV28 to TRBJ2-1; a possible D gene is TRBD1 (6 bases). Germline values: CDR1 MDHEN, CDR2 SYDVKM. Trimming removed 6 bases at V and 8 bases at J, with 20 bases between. This CDR3 has 15 residues. The CDR3 DNA is TGTGCCAGCAGGCCTGGGGGCGGTGGTGTATATGAGCAGTTCTTC. Amino acids: CASRPGGGGVYEQFF.

The chain joins TRBV18 to TRBJ1-1; TRBD1 aligns across 7 bases. The V and J ends lost 4 bases and 0 bases, in that order; junction bases with no gene match: 2. In germline, CDR1 is KGHSH, CDR2 LQKENI. This CDR3 contains 14 residues. This CDR3 reads CASSRDRMNTEAFF. The CDR3 DNA sequence: TGTGCCAGCTCACGGGACAGAATGAACACTGAAGCTTTCTTT.